This T cell receptor beta chain was captured in a study of OX40 agonist ivuxolimab in advanced cancers. Turning to the study itself: Patients were treated with intravenous ivuxolimab, dosed at 0.01 to 10 mg/kg and infused every 2 weeks. Mean age around 64 years, range roughly 23 to 79; approximately 80% male. Notes on the study in general: A proportion of nonresponders additionally exhibited low normalized T-cell clonal expansion.

To note about this clone: What it binds is not known.

Some clones are missing from TCRdb's copy, which holds only in-frame ones; the method was immunoSEQ multiplex PCR. The sample lists around 150,000 clones, 90% to 95% seen once, with approximately 0.32% in the top ten. CDR1 SEHNR and CDR2 FQNEAQ come from the germline V gene (reference sequence). Trimming pared 2 bases from V and 4 bases from J, leaving 11 bases between. This CDR3 contains 14 residues. The V call is TRBV7-9, the J call TRBJ1-1; no definite D call. The sequence derives from an adult with an advanced solid tumor such as melanoma, head and neck, liver or kidney cancer. Material: CD4+ or CD8+ T cells sorted from blood, obtained in a trial of the OX40 agonist ivuxolimab. Here the CDR3 reads CASSLFGRGTEAFF. The CDR3 DNA reads TGTGCCAGCAGCTTATTTGGCCGGGGCACTGAAGCTTTCTTT.